Below, 10 T cell receptor beta chains from the same sample are listed, as sequenced in a study of T cells in Graves' hyperthyroidism and ophthalmopathy. From RNA transcripts, TCR beta CDR3 regions were amplified. The HTBI primer set drove a first-round RT-PCR of the TCR CDR3. TCRdb processed the multiplex PCR reads anew with MiXCR; each CDR3 protein has one entry. Here the sample spans fewer than 400,000 distinct CDR3 sequences, roughly 15% being singletons. Material: blood. Receptors were obtained from a man aged 25-45 years with Graves' hyperthyroidism.

The table lists this clonotype with a few counts. The genes are TRBV20-1 and TRBJ1-4; no reliable D call. The CDR3 sequence is 13 residues long. Trimming removed 2 bases from V and 0 bases from J, with 4 bases in between. Germline assignment: CDR1 DFQATT and CDR2 SNEGSKA (reference sequence). The CDR3: CSARQSTNEKLFF. The CDR3 nucleotides read TGCAGTGCTAGACAGTCAACTAATGAAAAACTGTTTTTT.

This clonotype was counted ten times or more. This chain connects TRBV11-2 to TRBJ2-5; no clear D. The CDR3 is made up of 15 amino acids. V lost 1 base and J 2 bases, leaving 11 bases between the germline ends. Germline-derived CDR1 and CDR2 are SGHAT and FQNNGV. Here the CDR3 reads CASSLGFSQQETQYF. CDR3 sequence (DNA): TGTGCCAGCAGCTTAGGTTTTTCGCAGCAAGAGACCCAGTACTTC.

The sample holds many counts of this clonotype. The rearrangement joins TRBV2 to TRBJ2-7, with D possibly called TRBD1 or TRBD2 (5 bases each). V was clipped by 2 bases and J by 5 bases, with 25 bases between them. Per germline, CDR1 SNHLY and CDR2 FYNNEI. The CDR3 runs 18 residues. The CDR3 nucleotides read TGTGCCAGCAGTGAACTCCAAACCGGGACCGATGGGCGCCACGAGCAGTACTTC. Translating it yields CASSELQTGTDGRHEQYF.

This clonotype has a count of ten or more. The V call is TRBV12-3 or TRBV12-4, the J call TRBJ1-5; D not resolved. The germline V and J ends were trimmed by 8 bases and 1 base, with 9 bases remaining between them. The CDR3 runs to 13 residues. As DNA, the CDR3 is TGTGCCAGCCTCCTCGGGAGCAATCAGCCCCAGCATTTT. Protein: CASLLGSNQPQHF.

This chain joins TRBV4-1 and TRBJ2-7; perhaps TRBD1 as D (5 bases). The CDR3 consists of 16 residues. V was shortened by 0 bases and J by 3 bases, with 15 bases between the two germline ends. Germline V gene lookup returns CDR1 MGHRA and CDR2 YSYEKL. In DNA, the CDR3 is TGCGCCAGCAGCCAAGATCCCTCAAGGGGATACTACGAGCAGTACTTC. It encodes CASSQDPSRGYYEQYF.

This clonotype has ten or more counts. The chain links TRBV5-1 to TRBJ2-1, with D possibly TRBD1 on 5 matching bases. The CDR3 has 11 amino acids. Germline CDR1 SGHRS, CDR2 YFSETQ. Trimming stripped 1 base from V and 10 bases from J, with 6 bases between. CDR3 protein: CASSLNREQFF. CDR3 nucleotide sequence: TGCGCCAGCAGCTTGAACAGGGAGCAGTTCTTC.

This clonotype was counted at least ten times. The V and J genes are TRBV2 and TRBJ2-3, with 10 bases lining up with TRBD1. Germline CDR1 is SNHLY and CDR2 is FYNNEI. The V gene end was trimmed by 7 bases and the J gene end by 1 base; junction bases not matched to a gene: 14. CDR3 length: 18 residues. The CDR3 region has the DNA TGTGCCAGCATCTTCATCCCCGTCGGGACAGGGGGCACAGATACGCAGTATTTT. This encodes CASIFIPVGTGGTDTQYF.

This clonotype was counted between two and nine times. V and J are TRBV20-1 and TRBJ2-1; 9 nucleotides align to TRBD1. After removal of 7 bases from V and 5 bases from J, the junction contained 9 bases not matched to a gene. The CDR3 has 14 amino acids. CDR1 and CDR2 from the germline V gene are DFQATT and SNEGSKA (reference sequence). The CDR3 region has the DNA TGCAGTGTTCTCGGGACAGGGAGGAACAATGAGCAGTTCTTC. It encodes CSVLGTGRNNEQFF.

This clonotype was observed a handful of times. This chain links TRBV7-2 with TRBJ1-5; tentative D call: TRBD1 (5 bases). Germline CDR1 and CDR2: SGHTA and FQGNSA. The CDR3 has 13 amino acids. Between the trimmed V and J ends, which lost 4 bases and 5 bases, there was a span of 9 bases. CDR3 bases: TGTGCCAGCAGCTACGACAGTTATCAGCCCCAGCATTTT. Translating gives CASSYDSYQPQHF.

The chain recombines TRBV11-2 with TRBJ2-1; 11 positions agree with TRBD2. V lost 1 base, J lost 3 bases, and 2 bases stayed unmatched. The CDR3 totals 16 residues. The germline CDR1 and CDR2 sequences are SGHAT and FQNNGV. For the CDR3, the DNA is TGTGCCAGCAGCTTAGGGACTAGCGGGCGCTACAATGAGCAGTTCTTC. This encodes CASSLGTSGRYNEQFF.